The 2 T cell receptor beta chains in this list originate from one sample, sequenced in a study of T cell clonality in common variable immunodeficiency (dated by TCRdb to between 2014 and 2017). Overall study results and their limits: CVID TCRbeta sequences were reported to have fewer deletions and N-nucleotide insertions and to lack highly modified clones with 13 or more V deletions.

Their specific antigens are unknown. Library method: the immunoSEQ multiplex PCR assay. As stored in TCRdb, this immuneACCESS dataset retains in-frame rearrangements with V and J assigned. A fraction of the clones does not appear; measured against another copy, unresolved V genes explain less than half of the discrepancy, and the remainder lacks a known reason. This sample is represented by tens of thousands of clones, with no singletons among them. The ten largest clones add up to approximately 5.6% of the sample. Sequencing was done on a sample of peripheral blood mononuclear cells. The receptors stem from a human donor with common variable immunodeficiency.

Remarks on this clone: With the read ending 3 residues before the CDR3 end, the germline J gene is used to fill in that end. The gene calls are TRBV5-1 and TRBJ2-7; 8 nucleotides align to TRBD2. CDR3 length: 17 residues. Losses at the gene ends were 3 bases for V and 3 bases for J; bases not matched to a gene: 14. Germline V lookup: CDR1 SGHRS, CDR2 YFSETQ. Incomplete CDR3 DNA: TGCGCCAGCAGCTCCCCATTTAACGAGCGGGAGTTCTACGAG. Translation: CASSSPFNEREFYE. In full, the CDR3 reads CASSSPFNEREFYEQYF.

This clone was counted only a few times. Read sequence stops 3 residues before the CDR3 end, and the germline J gene provides the missing end. The V gene is TRBV13, the J gene TRBJ2-5; 11 positions match TRBD1. This CDR3 comprises 16 residues. Germline CDR1 and CDR2: PRHDT and FYEKMQ (reference sequence). The junction had 6 bases not matched to a gene; V was cut back by 1 base and J by 5 bases. CDR3 in amino acids: CASSLVGQGAWETQYF. The DNA read from the CDR3 is TGTGCCAGCAGCTTAGTTGGACAGGGGGCTTGGGAGACC.